A single sample gave rise to the 12 T cell receptor beta chains below, sequenced in a study of breast tumors, draining lymph nodes, adjacent tissues. Breast cancer patients provided tissue from their axillary draining lymph nodes. Each CDR3 protein gets one entry after TCRdb re-called the multiplex PCR reads with MiXCR. This sample has 150,000 to 200,000 distinct CDR3 sequences, with 30% to 35% found just once. The material sequenced was axillary lymph node tissue. Source of these receptors: a female donor with breast cancer. Some clones in this sample may be carry-over from other donors' samples.

This clonotype has at least ten counts. The chain uses TRBV25-1 and TRBJ1-2, with a tentative D call TRBD1 (6 bases). V dropped 5 bases and J dropped 6 bases, with 13 bases sitting between them. In germline, CDR1 is MGHDK, CDR2 SYGVNS. The CDR3 spans 13 residues. CDR3 sequence reads: CASSSTGSNGYTF. CDR3 bases: TGTGCCAGCAGTTCTACAGGGTCGAATGGCTACACCTTC.

This clonotype was seen many times. V usage is TRBV12-3 or TRBV12-4 and J usage is TRBJ2-7, with 8 nucleotides matching TRBD2. With V trimmed by 7 bases and J by 5 bases, 7 bases remained unmatched. This CDR3 comprises 13 residues. CDR3 sequence reads: CASNSGTRHEQYF. CDR3 DNA sequence: TGTGCCAGCAACTCCGGGACTAGACACGAGCAGTACTTC.

This clonotype was seen ten or more times. J is TRBJ2-3 and V is TRBV13; D tentatively reads TRBD1 or TRBD2 (6 bases each). The V gene's germline CDR1 is PRHDT and CDR2 FYEKMQ (reference sequence). Deletions cut 3 bases from V and 7 bases from J, with 23 bases between. The length of the CDR3 is 17 residues. In nucleotides, the CDR3 is TGTGCCAGCAGCTTCCCTGAGGACTATCGGAGGGGGTATACGCAGTATTTT. Amino acids: CASSFPEDYRRGYTQYF.

The chain combines TRBV6-2 or TRBV6-3 with TRBJ1-1, with no clear D. V was clipped by 2 bases and J by 4 bases, with 14 bases between them. Germline CDR1 is MNHEY and CDR2 is SVGEGT. The CDR3 sequence is 15 residues long. The CDR3 protein is CASSYGSGYSTEAFF. CDR3 in DNA: TGTGCCAGCAGTTACGGATCCGGGTATTCCACTGAAGCTTTCTTT.

In this sample, this clonotype turned up once. This chain joins TRBV9 and TRBJ2-1, with D hard to call. This CDR3 is 14 amino acids long. The V gene's germline CDR1 is SGDLS and CDR2 YYNGEE. The V end lost 3 bases, the J end lost 0 bases, and 7 bases lay between the germline ends. The CDR3 coding sequence is TGTGCCAGCAGCGGTCGGAACTCCTACAATGAGCAGTTCTTC. It translates to CASSGRNSYNEQFF.

A remark on this clonotype: A much larger clone sits a single nucleotide away, making a read error possible. The genes are TRBV12-3 or TRBV12-4 and TRBJ2-2; no definite D call. This CDR3 has 13 residues. This CDR3 reads CVSRKTDTGELFF. The CDR3 coding sequence is TGTGTCAGCAGGAAAACGGACACCGGGGAGCTGTTTTTT.

This clonotype was picked up many times. This chain joins TRBV20-1 and TRBJ2-1; D is possibly TRBD2 (6 bases). The V and J ends lost 0 bases and 8 bases respectively, with 17 bases between them. The V gene's germline CDR1 is DFQATT and CDR2 SNEGSKA (reference sequence). This CDR3 is built from 15 residues. The CDR3 sequence is CSARDITGDEDEQFF. The DNA for the CDR3 is TGCAGTGCTAGAGATATAACGGGGGATGAGGATGAGCAGTTCTTC.

The chain carries TRBV28 and TRBJ2-7; 7 nucleotides line up with TRBD1. Germline CDR1 and CDR2: MDHEN and SYDVKM. The CDR3 is 15 residues long. The J segment lost 5 bases and the V segment lost 5 bases, leaving 12 bases of the junction unmatched. The CDR3 spells CASSPEKRDRDEQYF. CDR3 nucleotides: TGTGCCAGCAGTCCCGAAAAAAGAGACAGGGACGAGCAGTACTTC.

This clonotype appeared a single time. This clone may be a read error of a much larger clone one base away. This sequence joins TRBV27 and TRBJ2-3; D not certain. CDR3 size: 13 residues. Germline assignment: CDR1 MNHEY and CDR2 SMNVEV (reference sequence). The CDR3 DNA is TGTGCCGGCAGTTTAATTTTCGCAGATACGCAGTATTTT. This encodes CAGSLIFADTQYF.

As for this clonotype: No DNA is shown, since the ends of the CDR3 on it are uncertain; the CDR3 is the one TCRdb lists. J is TRBJ2-5 and V is TRBV7-9; the D call in the table, TRBD1, was not verified against the DNA. Germline CDR1 and CDR2: SEHNR and FQNEAQ (reference sequence). Inclusive of both ends, the CDR3 amounts to 20 amino acids. CDR3 sequence reads: CASSLEKGYTFGSGGETQYF.

This sequence joins TRBV25-1 and TRBJ1-1; D uncertain. Germline loops: CDR1 MGHDK, CDR2 SYGVNS. CDR3 length: 10 residues. Trimming removed 6 bases from V and 8 bases from J, with 7 bases in between. For the CDR3, the DNA is TGTGCCAGCAGGGGGAGGGAAGCTTTCTTT. Its protein product is CASRGREAFF.

Here the CDR3 reads CASSRPAGATDTQYF. The CDR3 DNA reads as TGCGCCAGCAGCCGACCAGCGGGGGCTACAGATACGCAGTATTTT. V gene TRBV4-1 combines with J gene TRBJ2-3; 8 nucleotides agree with TRBD2. With 4 bases clipped from V and 3 bases from J, the junction kept 6 bases outside the gene matches. This CDR3 is built from 15 residues. Germline V gives CDR1 MGHRA, CDR2 YSYEKL.